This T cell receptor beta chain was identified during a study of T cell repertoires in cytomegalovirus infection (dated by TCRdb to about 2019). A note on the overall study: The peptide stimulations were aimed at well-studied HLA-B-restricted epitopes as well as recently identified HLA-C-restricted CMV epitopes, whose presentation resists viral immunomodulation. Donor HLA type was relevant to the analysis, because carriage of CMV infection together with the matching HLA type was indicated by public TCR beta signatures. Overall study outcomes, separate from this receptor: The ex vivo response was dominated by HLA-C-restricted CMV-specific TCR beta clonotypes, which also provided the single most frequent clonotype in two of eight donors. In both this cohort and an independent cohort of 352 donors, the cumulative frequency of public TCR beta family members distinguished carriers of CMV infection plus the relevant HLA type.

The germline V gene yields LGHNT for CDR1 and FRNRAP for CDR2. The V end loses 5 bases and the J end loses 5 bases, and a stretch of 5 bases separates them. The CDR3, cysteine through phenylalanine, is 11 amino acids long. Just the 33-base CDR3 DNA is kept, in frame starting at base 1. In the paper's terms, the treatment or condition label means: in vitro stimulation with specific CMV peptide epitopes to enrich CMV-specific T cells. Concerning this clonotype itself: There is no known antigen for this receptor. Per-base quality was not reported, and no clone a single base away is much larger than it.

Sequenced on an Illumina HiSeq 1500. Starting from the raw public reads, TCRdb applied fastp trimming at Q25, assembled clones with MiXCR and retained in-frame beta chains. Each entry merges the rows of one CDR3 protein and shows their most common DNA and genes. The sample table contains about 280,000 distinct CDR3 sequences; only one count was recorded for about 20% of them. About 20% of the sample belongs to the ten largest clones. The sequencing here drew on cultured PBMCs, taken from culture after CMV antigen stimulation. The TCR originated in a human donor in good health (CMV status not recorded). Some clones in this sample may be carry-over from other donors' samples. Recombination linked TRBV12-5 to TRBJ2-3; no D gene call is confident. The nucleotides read TGTGCTAGTGGTCCAGGAGATACGCAGTATTTT. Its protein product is CASGPGDTQYF. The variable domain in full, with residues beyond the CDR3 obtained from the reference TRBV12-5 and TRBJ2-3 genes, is DARVTQTPRHKVTEMGQEVTMRCQPILGHNTVFWYRQTMMQGLELLAYFRNRAPLDDSGMPKDRFSAEMPDATLATLKIQPSEPRDSAVYFCASGPGDTQYFGPGTRLTVL.